This TCR beta chain came from a study of spatial heterogeneity in lung cancer. Turning to the study itself: Every unique TCR and UMI combination, on average, appeared more than ten times in raw reads. Whole-study findings and limits: For tumor T cells, estimated coverage reached only 5.5% to 8% (alpha) and about 12% (beta). Intratumoral expanded alpha and beta TCR counts were found to track tumor mutation counts.

V lost 0 bases and J 5 bases, leaving 14 bases between the germline ends. In germline, CDR1 is SGHRS, CDR2 YFSETQ. This CDR3 comprises 16 residues. TCR cDNA molecules were tagged individually, and each one carried a unique molecular identifier. Using its own MiXCR run on the 5' RACE reads, TCRdb lists one record per CDR3 protein. The repertoire holds under 7,000 distinct CDR3 sequences, 3.1% seen once, with over 20% in the top ten. Specified time point: sample taken at primary tumor resection. Sequencing covered unsorted whole RNA taken from tumor, nontumor lung or frozen PBMC. This clonotype was picked up a small number of times. The antigen is not known.

The receptor was derived from a male donor with early-stage non-small cell lung cancer. V usage is TRBV5-1 and J usage is TRBJ2-2, with D maybe TRBD1 (6 bases). The sample consisted of lung tumor tissue, taken at surgery. CDR3 bases: TGCGCCAGCAGCTTGGGGGCTCAGGGGTGGACCGGGGAGCTGTTTTTT. As protein: CASSLGAQGWTGELFF. The full variable domain, in which reference TRBV5-1 and TRBJ2-2 provide the parts outside the CDR3, is KAGVTQTPRYLIKTRGQQVTLSCSPISGHRSVSWYQQTPGQGLQFLFEYFSETQRNKGNFPGRFSGRQFSNSRSEMNVSTLELGDSALYLCASSLGAQGWTGELFFGEGSRLTVL.